This T cell receptor beta chain derives from a study of radiation and T cells in renal cell carcinoma. Study conclusions and caveats: In blood, top tumor clones expanded by 2 weeks, shrinking by 4.

From germline, CDR1 is LNHDA and CDR2 SQIVND (reference sequence). V lost 1 base, J lost 3 bases, and 10 bases lay in between. The CDR3 contains 15 residues. Time point described: baseline pretreatment blood. This sample's treatment: 15 Gy SBRT to primary tumor, nephrectomy 4 weeks later. The patient's renal cell carcinoma had clear cell pathology. For this clone: Its antigen is still unknown.

Produced via immunoSEQ multiplex PCR; TCRdb's table is partial and in-frame only. The data contain 100,000 or so clones, 80% to 90% of them seen just once; the ten biggest clones take up about 7.9%. This chain uses TRBV19 with TRBJ2-1; D not certain. The source is a man in his forties or fifties with renal cell carcinoma. The source was blood, collected from a patient whose treatment included radiotherapy and nephrectomy. This CDR3 reads CASSIAPLNYNEQFF. The CDR3 coding sequence is TGTGCCAGTAGTATAGCTCCCCTCAACTACAATGAGCAGTTCTTC.